Listed below are T cell receptor beta chains from one sample, sequenced in a study of read filtering for tumor transcriptome and immune sequencing. MiXCR was run by TCRdb on the reads, yielding one entry per CDR3 protein. The sample yields more than 100,000 distinct CDR3 sequences, roughly 13% seen once. Sequencing input: a population of CD138-negative cells sorted from bone marrow. All receptors come from a donor at least 40 years old with multiple myeloma. Each CDR3 is given with its conserved first and last residue. The D gene is left open where the match is weak. Clone size is stated in some rows and not others, as once, few, many or a class when expanded.

CDR3 length | D gene | J gene | clone size | V gene | CDR3 DNA | CDR3 protein
12 | - | TRBJ2-1 | many | TRBV27 | TGTGCCACCGAGGGCTCCTACAATGAGCAGTTCTTC | CATEGSYNEQFF
14 | TRBD2 | TRBJ2-1 | many | TRBV5-1 | TGCGCCAGCAGCTTGGAAGCGGGAGACGGTGAGCAGTTCTTC | CASSLEAGDGEQFF
12 | - | TRBJ1-2 | many | TRBV5-6 | TGTGCCAGCAGCTTGGACAGCTATGGCTACACCTTC | CASSLDSYGYTF
14 | - | TRBJ2-3 | many | TRBV20-1 | TGCAGTGCTAGCCTAGCGTCAAGCACAGATACGCAGTATTTT | CSASLASSTDTQYF
17 | - | TRBJ2-2 | many | TRBV7-9 | TGTGCCAGCAGCTCGCCTTACCGCTGGTCGAACACCGGGGAGCTGTTTTTT | CASSSPYRWSNTGELFF
15 | TRBD1 | TRBJ2-7 | few | TRBV28 | TGTGCCAGCAGTCGTCCGGGACAGGAAAACTACGAGCAGTACTTC | CASSRPGQENYEQYF
15 | TRBD2 | TRBJ2-1 | many | TRBV28 | TGTGCCAGCAGTTTATCTAGCGGGGGGGACAATGAGCAGTTCTTC | CASSLSSGGDNEQFF
13 | - | TRBJ1-4 | many | TRBV5-1 | TGCGCCAGCAGCTTGGAGTCTAATGAAAAACTGTTTTTT | CASSLESNEKLFF
11 | - | TRBJ1-6 | - | TRBV5-4 | TGTGCCAGCAGCTTGGGACGGTCCCTCCACTTT | CASSLGRSLHF
14 | - | TRBJ2-5 | many | TRBV14 | TGTGCCAGCAGCCAAGATCGGGGTGCAGAGACCCAGTACTTC | CASSQDRGAETQYF
15 | TRBD1 | TRBJ2-1 | many | TRBV19 | TGTGCCAGTAGTGCCAGGGGGCGGGATAACAATGAGCAGTTCTTC | CASSARGRDNNEQFF
13 | - | TRBJ2-7 | - | TRBV28 | TGTGCCACTTGCTGCGGGATTGTTTTTGAGCAGTACTTC | CATCCGIVFEQYF
17 | TRBD2 | TRBJ2-3 | many | TRBV20-1 | TGCAGTGCCCAAAGGGCTAGCGGGAGCGGTTCCCCAGATACGCAGTATTTT | CSAQRASGSGSPDTQYF
15 | - | TRBJ2-7 | few | TRBV6-5 | TGTGCCAGCAGGAGGGTAGCTACACTTTCCTACGAGCAGTACTTC | CASRRVATLSYEQYF
13 | TRBD2 | TRBJ2-2 | many | TRBV29-1 | TGCAGCGTTGGGAAAGCGGGAAACGGGGAGCTGTTTTTT | CSVGKAGNGELFF
13 | TRBD2 | TRBJ2-1 | many | TRBV27 | TGTGCCAGCAGTTACCTAGCGGACAATGAGCAGTTCTTC | CASSYLADNEQFF
14 | TRBD2 | TRBJ2-5 | - | TRBV7-9 | TGTGCCAGCAGCCAAGGGACTAGCGGAGAGACCCAGTACTTC | CASSQGTSGETQYF
14 | - | TRBJ2-2 | many | TRBV6-5 | TGTGCCAGCAGCCGGTCAGGGGACACCGGGGAGCTGTTTTTT | CASSRSGDTGELFF
14 | - | TRBJ2-2 | many | TRBV5-1 | TGCGCCAGCAGCTGGGGGGGCCGATCCGGGGAGCTGTTTTTT | CASSWGGRSGELFF
16 | TRBD1 | TRBJ2-5 | many | TRBV29-1 | TGCAGCGTTGACCGGACCGGGACAGGGTCAACAGAGACCCAGTACTTC | CSVDRTGTGSTETQYF
14 | - | TRBJ2-4 | few | TRBV30 | TGTGCCTGGAGTGTTAGAGGGGCAAGGGACATTCAGTACTTC | CAWSVRGARDIQYF
14 | TRBD1 | TRBJ2-5 | many | TRBV5-1 | TGCGCCAGCAGCTCGAGGACAGGGGAAGAGACCCAGTACTTC | CASSSRTGEETQYF
15 | - | TRBJ2-7 | few | TRBV7-2 | TGTGCCAGCAGCTTAGCAGGGTCGGGAGCCTACGAGCAGTACTTC | CASSLAGSGAYEQYF
15 | - | TRBJ1-4 | many | TRBV7-2 | TGTGCCAGCAGCGCGACAGGAGGGGGAAATGAAAAACTGTTTTTT | CASSATGGGNEKLFF
14 | - | TRBJ2-3 | many | TRBV29-1 | TGCAGCGTCCTACAACTAGGGACCACAGATACGCAGTATTTT | CSVLQLGTTDTQYF
18 | - | TRBJ2-3 | many | TRBV7-9 | TGTGCCAGCAGCGCAGGAGTACGAGTGGTCGTTAGCACAGATACGCAGTATTTT | CASSAGVRVVVSTDTQYF
15 | - | TRBJ2-3 | - | TRBV29-1 | TGCAGCGTTGAGGACCGGGGCAGGAGTACAGATACGCAGTATTTT | CSVEDRGRSTDTQYF
14 | - | TRBJ1-6 | many | TRBV10-2 | TGCGCCAGCAGTGGTACAGATTATAATTCACCCCTCCACTTT | CASSGTDYNSPLHF
16 | TRBD2 | TRBJ2-3 | many | TRBV7-2 | TGTGCCAGCAGCTCCTGGGCTAGCGGGGGCACAGATACGCAGTATTTT | CASSSWASGGTDTQYF
16 | TRBD2 | TRBJ2-1 | medium-sized | TRBV29-1 | TGCAGCGTTCTTAGCGGGAGTGGGGTAGGAGACAATGAGCAGTTCTTC | CSVLSGSGVGDNEQFF
12 | - | TRBJ2-1 | many | TRBV6-2/TRBV6-3 | TGTGCCAGCAGATATGTCCTCCATGAGCAGTTCTTC | CASRYVLHEQFF
14 | TRBD1 | TRBJ2-1 | many | TRBV24-1 | TGTGCCACCAGGTCGGCAGGGGGCATGAATGAGCAGTTCTTC | CATRSAGGMNEQFF
16 | - | TRBJ1-5 | many | TRBV10-3 | TGTGCCATCAGTGACGGGACCGGACACTACAATCAGCCCCAGCATTTT | CAISDGTGHYNQPQHF
14 | - | TRBJ1-6 | few | TRBV7-9 | TGTGCCAGCAGCTTAGCGACAGTAAATTCACCCCTCCACTTT | CASSLATVNSPLHF
13 | TRBD1 | TRBJ1-1 | many | TRBV5-1 | TGCGCCAGCAGTTTCGACAGGGGGAGTGAAGCTTTCTTT | CASSFDRGSEAFF
13 | TRBD2 | TRBJ2-1 | many | TRBV20-1 | TGCAGTGCTGACGAGCGGGAGGCCAATGAGCAGTTCTTC | CSADEREANEQFF
13 | - | TRBJ2-3 | few | TRBV7-8 | TGTGCCAGCAGCTACTCACCAGATAATACGCAGTATTTT | CASSYSPDNTQYF
16 | - | TRBJ2-3 | many | TRBV3-1 | TGTGCCAGCAGCCAGGGGCTAGCTGCTAGCACAGATACGCAGTATTTT | CASSQGLAASTDTQYF
15 | TRBD1 | TRBJ1-1 | - | TRBV7-2 | TGTGCCAGCAGCCCTTCGACAGGGACAAGCACTGAAGCTTTCTTT | CASSPSTGTSTEAFF
14 | - | TRBJ2-6 | many | TRBV12-5 | TGTGCTAGTGGTTGGGGGGCTGGGGCCAACGTCCTGACTTTC | CASGWGAGANVLTF
14 | TRBD1 | TRBJ2-7 | many | TRBV6-2/TRBV6-3 | TGTGCCAGCAGAAGGGCAGGGGGCTACAACGAGCAGTACTTC | CASRRAGGYNEQYF
13 | TRBD1 | TRBJ1-4 | many | TRBV5-1 | TGCGCCAGCGGATGGACAGGGGATGAAAAACTGTTTTTT | CASGWTGDEKLFF
11 | - | TRBJ2-1 | - | TRBV29-1 | TGCAGCGTTAACAGAAACAATGAGCAGTTCTTC | CSVNRNNEQFF
13 | - | TRBJ2-5 | many | TRBV12-3/TRBV12-4 | TGTGCCAGCAGTTCACTAGCATTTGAGACCCAGTACTTC | CASSSLAFETQYF
14 | - | TRBJ2-1 | many | TRBV7-8 | TGTGCCAGCAGCTTAGCTAGGACAGAAAATGAGCAGTTCTTC | CASSLARTENEQFF
12 | - | TRBJ1-1 | many | TRBV28 | TGTGCCAGCGGACCGCTGAACACTGAAGCTTTCTTT | CASGPLNTEAFF